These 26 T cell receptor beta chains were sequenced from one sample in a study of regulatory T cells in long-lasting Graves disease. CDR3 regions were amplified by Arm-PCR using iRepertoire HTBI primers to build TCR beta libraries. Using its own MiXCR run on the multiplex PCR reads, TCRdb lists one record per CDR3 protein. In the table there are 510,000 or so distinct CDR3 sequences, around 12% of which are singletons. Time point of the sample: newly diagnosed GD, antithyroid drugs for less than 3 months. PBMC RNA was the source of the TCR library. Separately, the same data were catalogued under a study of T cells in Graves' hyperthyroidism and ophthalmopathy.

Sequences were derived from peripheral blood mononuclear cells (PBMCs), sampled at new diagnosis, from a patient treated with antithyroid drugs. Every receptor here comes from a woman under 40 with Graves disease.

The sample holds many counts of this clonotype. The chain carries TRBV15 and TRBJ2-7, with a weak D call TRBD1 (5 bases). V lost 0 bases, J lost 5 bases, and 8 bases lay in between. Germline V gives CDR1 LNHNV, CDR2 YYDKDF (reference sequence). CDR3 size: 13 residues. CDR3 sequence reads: CATSRDMTDEQYF. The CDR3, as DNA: TGTGCCACCAGCAGAGATATGACAGACGAGCAGTACTTC.

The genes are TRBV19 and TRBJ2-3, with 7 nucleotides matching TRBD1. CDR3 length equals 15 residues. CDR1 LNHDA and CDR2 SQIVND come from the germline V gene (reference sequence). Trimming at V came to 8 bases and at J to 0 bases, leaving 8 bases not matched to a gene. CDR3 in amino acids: CASAIRGLSTDTQYF. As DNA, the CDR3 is TGTGCCAGTGCCATAAGGGGGCTGAGCACAGATACGCAGTATTTT. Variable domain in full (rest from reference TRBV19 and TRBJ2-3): DGGITQSPKYLFRKEGQNVTLSCEQNLNHDAMYWYRQDPGQGLRLIYYSQIVNDFQKGDIAEGYSVSREKKESFPLTVTSAQKNPTAFYLCASAIRGLSTDTQYFGPGTRLTVL.

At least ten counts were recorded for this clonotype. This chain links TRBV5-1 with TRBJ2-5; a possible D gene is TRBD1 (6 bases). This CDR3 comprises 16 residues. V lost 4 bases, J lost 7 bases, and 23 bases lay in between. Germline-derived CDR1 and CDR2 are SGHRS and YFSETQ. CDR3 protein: CASSQRDRQQGGTQYF. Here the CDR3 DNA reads TGCGCCAGCAGCCAACGGGACCGACAGCAAGGGGGGACCCAGTACTTC.

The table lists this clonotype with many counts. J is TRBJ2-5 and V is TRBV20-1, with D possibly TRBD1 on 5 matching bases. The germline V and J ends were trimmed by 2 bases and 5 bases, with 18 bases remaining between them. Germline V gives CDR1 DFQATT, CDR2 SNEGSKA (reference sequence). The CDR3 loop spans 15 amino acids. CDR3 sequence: CSARPTLDSKETQYF. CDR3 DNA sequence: TGCAGTGCTAGACCAACCCTCGACAGTAAGGAGACCCAGTACTTC.

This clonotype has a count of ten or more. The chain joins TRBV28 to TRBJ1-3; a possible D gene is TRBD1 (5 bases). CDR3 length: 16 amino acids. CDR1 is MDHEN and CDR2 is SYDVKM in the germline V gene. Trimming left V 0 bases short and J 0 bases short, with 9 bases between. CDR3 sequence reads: CASSLWTGDSGNTIYF. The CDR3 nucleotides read TGTGCCAGCAGTTTATGGACGGGGGACTCTGGAAACACCATATATTTT.

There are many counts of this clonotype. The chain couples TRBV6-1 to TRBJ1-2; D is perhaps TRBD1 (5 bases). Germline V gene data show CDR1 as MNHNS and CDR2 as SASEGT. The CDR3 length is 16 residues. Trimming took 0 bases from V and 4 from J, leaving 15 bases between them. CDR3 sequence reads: CASSEALGDEGYGYTF. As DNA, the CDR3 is TGTGCCAGCAGTGAAGCCCTAGGGGACGAGGGCTATGGCTACACCTTC.

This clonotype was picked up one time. CDR3 amino acids: CASSLQGSDNQPQHF. For the CDR3, the DNA is TGTGCCAGCAGTCTTCAGGGTTCGGACAATCAGCCCCAGCATTTT. V and J are TRBV12-3 or TRBV12-4 and TRBJ1-5, with a weak D call TRBD1 (5 bases). V was pared by 5 bases and J by 3 bases, with 14 bases between. CDR3 length equals 15 residues.

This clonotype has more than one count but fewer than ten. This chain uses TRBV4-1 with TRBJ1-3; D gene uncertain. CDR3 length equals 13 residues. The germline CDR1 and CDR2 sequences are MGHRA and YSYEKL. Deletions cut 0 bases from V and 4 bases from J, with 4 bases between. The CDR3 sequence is CASSQDGGNTIYF. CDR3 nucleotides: TGCGCCAGCAGCCAAGACGGGGGAAACACCATATATTTT.

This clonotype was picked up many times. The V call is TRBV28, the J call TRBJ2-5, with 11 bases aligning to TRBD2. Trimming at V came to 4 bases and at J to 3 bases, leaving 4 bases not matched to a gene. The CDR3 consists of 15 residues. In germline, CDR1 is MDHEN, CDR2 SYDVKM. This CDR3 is CASSSGGLAEETQYF. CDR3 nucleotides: TGTGCCAGCAGTTCGGGGGGACTAGCGGAAGAGACCCAGTACTTC.

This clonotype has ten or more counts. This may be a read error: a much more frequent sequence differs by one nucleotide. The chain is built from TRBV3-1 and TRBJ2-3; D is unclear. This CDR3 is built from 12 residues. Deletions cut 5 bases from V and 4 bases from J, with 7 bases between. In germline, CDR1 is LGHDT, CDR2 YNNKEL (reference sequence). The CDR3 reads CASSYIPDTQYF. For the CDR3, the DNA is TGTGCCAGCAGCTATATTCCAGATACGCAGTATTTT.

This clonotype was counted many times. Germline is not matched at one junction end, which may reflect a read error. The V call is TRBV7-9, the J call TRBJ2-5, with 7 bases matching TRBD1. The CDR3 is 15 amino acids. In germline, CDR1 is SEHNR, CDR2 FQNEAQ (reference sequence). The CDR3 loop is CANSPFRTGEKTQYF. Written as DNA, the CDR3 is TGTGCCAACAGCCCATTCCGAACAGGGGAGAAGACCCAGTACTTC.

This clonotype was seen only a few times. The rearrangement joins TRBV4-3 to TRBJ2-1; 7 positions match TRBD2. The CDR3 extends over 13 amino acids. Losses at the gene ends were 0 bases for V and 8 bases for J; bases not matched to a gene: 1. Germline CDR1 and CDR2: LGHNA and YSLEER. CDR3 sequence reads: CASSQDGGDEQFF. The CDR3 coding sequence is TGCGCCAGCAGCCAAGATGGGGGGGATGAGCAGTTCTTC.

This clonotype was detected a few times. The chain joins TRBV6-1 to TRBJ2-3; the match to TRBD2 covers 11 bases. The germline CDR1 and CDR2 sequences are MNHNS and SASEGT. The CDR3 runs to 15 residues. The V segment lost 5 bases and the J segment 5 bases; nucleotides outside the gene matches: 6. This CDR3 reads CASSPGGTSGDTQYF. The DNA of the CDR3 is TGTGCCAGCAGTCCCGGCGGGACTAGCGGAGATACGCAGTATTTT.

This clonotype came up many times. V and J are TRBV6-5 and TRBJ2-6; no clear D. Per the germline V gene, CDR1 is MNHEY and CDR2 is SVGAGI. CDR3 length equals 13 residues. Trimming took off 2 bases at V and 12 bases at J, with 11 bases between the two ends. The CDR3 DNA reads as TGTGCCAGCAGTTACCGGGCGGCGCTCGTCCTGACTTTC. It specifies CASSYRAALVLTF.

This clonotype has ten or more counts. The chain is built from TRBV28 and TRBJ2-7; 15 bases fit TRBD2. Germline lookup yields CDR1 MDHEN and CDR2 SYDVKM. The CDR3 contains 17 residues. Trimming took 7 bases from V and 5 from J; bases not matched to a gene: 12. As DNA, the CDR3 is TGTGCCAGCACCCACGCACGGGGACTAGCGGGAGGAAACGAGCAGTACTTC. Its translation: CASTHARGLAGGNEQYF.

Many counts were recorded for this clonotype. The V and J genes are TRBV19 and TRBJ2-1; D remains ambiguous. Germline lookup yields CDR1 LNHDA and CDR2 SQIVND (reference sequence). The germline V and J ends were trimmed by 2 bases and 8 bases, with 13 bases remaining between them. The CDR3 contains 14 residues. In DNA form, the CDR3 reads TGTGCCAGTAGTATAAGCCTCACAGATGATGAGCAGTTCTTC. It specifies CASSISLTDDEQFF.

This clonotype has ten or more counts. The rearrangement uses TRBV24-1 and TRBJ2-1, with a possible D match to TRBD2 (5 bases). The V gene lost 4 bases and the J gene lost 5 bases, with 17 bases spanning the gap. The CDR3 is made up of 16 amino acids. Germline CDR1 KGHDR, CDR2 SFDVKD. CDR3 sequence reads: CATSDHGGWRDNEQFF. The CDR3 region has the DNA TGTGCCACCAGTGACCACGGCGGGTGGCGGGACAATGAGCAGTTCTTC.

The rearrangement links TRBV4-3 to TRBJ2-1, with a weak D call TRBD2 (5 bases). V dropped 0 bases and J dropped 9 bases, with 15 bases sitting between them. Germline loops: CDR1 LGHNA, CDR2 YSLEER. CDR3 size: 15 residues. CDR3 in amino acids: CASSQEAAPPFEQFF. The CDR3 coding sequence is TGCGCCAGCAGCCAAGAAGCGGCCCCACCCTTTGAGCAGTTCTTC.

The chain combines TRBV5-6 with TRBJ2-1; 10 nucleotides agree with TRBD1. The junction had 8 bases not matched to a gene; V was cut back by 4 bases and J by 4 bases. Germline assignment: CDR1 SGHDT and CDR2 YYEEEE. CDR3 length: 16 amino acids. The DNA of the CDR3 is TGTGCCAGCAGCGCGGAGACAGGGGGCGATTACAATGAGCAGTTCTTC. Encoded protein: CASSAETGGDYNEQFF. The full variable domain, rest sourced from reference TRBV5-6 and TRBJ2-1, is DAGVTQSPTHLIKTRGQQVTLRCSPKSGHDTVSWYQQALGQGPQFIFQYYEEEERQRGNFPDRFSGHQFPNYSSELNVNALLLGDSALYLCASSAETGGDYNEQFFGPGTRLTVL.

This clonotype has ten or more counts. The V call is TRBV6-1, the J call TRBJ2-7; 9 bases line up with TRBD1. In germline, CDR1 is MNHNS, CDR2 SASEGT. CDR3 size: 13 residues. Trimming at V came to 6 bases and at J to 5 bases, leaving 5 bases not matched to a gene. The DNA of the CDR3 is TGTGCCAGCAGACGGGACAGGGAGGACGAGCAGTACTTC. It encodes CASRRDREDEQYF.

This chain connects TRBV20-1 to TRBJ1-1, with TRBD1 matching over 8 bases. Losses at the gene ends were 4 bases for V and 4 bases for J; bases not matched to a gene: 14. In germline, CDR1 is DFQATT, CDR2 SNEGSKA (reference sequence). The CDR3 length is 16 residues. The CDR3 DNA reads TGCAGTGCTACCCACAGGGGGTTATCTTCCCCCACTGAAGCTTTCTTT. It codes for CSATHRGLSSPTEAFF.

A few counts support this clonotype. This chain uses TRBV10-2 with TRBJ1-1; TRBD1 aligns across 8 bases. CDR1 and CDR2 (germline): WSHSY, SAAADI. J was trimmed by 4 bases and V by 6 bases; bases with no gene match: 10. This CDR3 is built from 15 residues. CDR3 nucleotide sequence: TGCGCCAGCAGCCTACAGGGGGTAGGGGGCACTGAAGCTTTCTTT. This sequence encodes CASSLQGVGGTEAFF.

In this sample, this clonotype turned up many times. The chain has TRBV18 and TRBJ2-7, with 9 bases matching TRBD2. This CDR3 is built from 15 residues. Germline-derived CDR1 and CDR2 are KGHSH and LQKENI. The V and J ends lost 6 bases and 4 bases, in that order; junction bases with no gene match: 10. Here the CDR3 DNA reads TGTGCCAGCTCGCGACTAGCGGCTTATGCGTACGAGCAGTACTTC. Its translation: CASSRLAAYAYEQYF.

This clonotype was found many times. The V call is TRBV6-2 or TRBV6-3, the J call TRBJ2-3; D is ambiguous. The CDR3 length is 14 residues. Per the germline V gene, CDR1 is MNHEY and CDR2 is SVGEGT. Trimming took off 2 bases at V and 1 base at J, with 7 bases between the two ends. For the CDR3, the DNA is TGTGCCAGCAGTTACCAGGACCGCACAGATACGCAGTATTTT. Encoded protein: CASSYQDRTDTQYF.

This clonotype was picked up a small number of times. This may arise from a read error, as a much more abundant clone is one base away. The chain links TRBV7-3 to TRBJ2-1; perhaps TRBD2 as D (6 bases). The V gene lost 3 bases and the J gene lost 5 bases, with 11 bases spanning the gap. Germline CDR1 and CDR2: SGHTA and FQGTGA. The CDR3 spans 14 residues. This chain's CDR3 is CASSLTGADNEQFF. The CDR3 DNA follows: TGTGCCAGCAGCTTGACGGGAGCGGACAATGAGCAGTTCTTC.

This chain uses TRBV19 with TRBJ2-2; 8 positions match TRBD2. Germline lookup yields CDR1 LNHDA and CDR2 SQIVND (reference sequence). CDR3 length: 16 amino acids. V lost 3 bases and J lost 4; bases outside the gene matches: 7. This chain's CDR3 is CASSIGAGVFTGELFF. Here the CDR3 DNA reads TGTGCCAGTAGTATCGGAGCGGGAGTGTTCACCGGGGAGCTGTTTTTT.